Shown below are 21 T cell receptor beta chains from a single sample sequenced in a study of blood T cell repertoires in COVID-19. Profiling relied on immunoSEQ multiplex PCR, and the TCRdb table lists in-frame clones only, not all of them. The data show 95,000 to 100,000 clones, approximately 80% seen once. Specimen: peripheral blood. The receptors come from a human donor in a cohort sampled during active COVID-19.

The rearrangement links TRBV19 to TRBJ2-3; 7 nucleotides agree with TRBD2. J was trimmed by 3 bases and V by 3 bases; bases with no gene match: 6. Germline CDR1 reads LNHDA; CDR2 reads SQIVND (reference sequence). The CDR3 totals 15 residues. Here the CDR3 DNA reads TGTGCCAGTAGTATCGGAAGCGGGACGACAGATACGCAGTATTTT. Amino acid sequence: CASSIGSGTTDTQYF.

The chain carries TRBV5-5 and TRBJ2-5; 11 nucleotides agree with TRBD2. There are 16 residues in the CDR3. J lost 2 bases, V lost 0 bases, and 3 bases had no gene match. Looked up from germline, CDR1 is SGHKS and CDR2 is YYEKEE (reference sequence). The CDR3 DNA is TGTGCCAGCAGCTTGGGACTAGCGGGAAATCAAGAGACCCAGTACTTC. This encodes CASSLGLAGNQETQYF. Based on the CDR3 plus reference TRBV5-5 and TRBJ2-5, the full variable domain is DAGVTQSPTHLIKTRGQQVTLRCSPISGHKSVSWYQQVLGQGPQFIFQYYEKEERGRGNFPDRFSARQFPNYSSELNVNALLLGDSALYLCASSLGLAGNQETQYFGPGTRLLVL.

The table lists this clone with a few counts. V usage is TRBV2 and J usage is TRBJ2-1; TRBD2 agrees at 8 bases. Per the germline V gene, CDR1 is SNHLY and CDR2 is FYNNEI. J gave up 9 bases and V 6 bases, and 13 bases lay outside the gene matches. The CDR3 consists of 15 residues. The CDR3 region is CASRGALRSGGEQFF. The CDR3 nucleotides read TGTGCCAGCAGAGGAGCCCTACGGAGCGGGGGTGAGCAGTTCTTC.

The J gene is TRBJ1-5, the V gene TRBV7-8, with D perhaps TRBD1 (6 bases). The CDR3 contains 15 residues. In germline, CDR1 is SGHVS, CDR2 FQNEAQ. V lost 4 bases and J 6 bases, leaving 16 bases between the germline ends. CDR3 residues: CASSSTGSPGQPQHF. The CDR3 DNA follows: TGTGCCAGCAGCTCTACAGGGAGCCCAGGTCAGCCCCAGCATTTT.

The rearrangement joins TRBV7-2 to TRBJ1-3, with D tentatively TRBD1 (5 bases). CDR3 size: 15 residues. Germline values: CDR1 SGHTA, CDR2 FQGNSA. V shed 2 bases and J shed 5 bases, with 13 bases lying between them. The CDR3 sequence: CASSLQGGSRNTIYF. The CDR3, as DNA: TGTGCCAGCAGCTTACAGGGAGGGAGCCGAAACACCATATATTTT. Variable domain in full (rest from reference TRBV7-2 and TRBJ1-3): GAGVSQSPSNKVTEKGKDVELRCDPISGHTALYWYRQSLGQGLEFLIYFQGNSAPDKSGLPSDRFSAERTGGSVSTLTIQRTQQEDSAVYLCASSLQGGSRNTIYFGEGSWLTVV.

The gene calls are TRBV7-9 and TRBJ2-1; possibly TRBD2 for D (5 bases). Germline-derived CDR1 and CDR2 are SEHNR and FQNEAQ (reference sequence). Trimming stripped 5 bases from V and 6 bases from J, with 14 bases between. This CDR3 has 14 residues. This CDR3 is CASSLQDFSNEQFF. The DNA of the CDR3 is TGTGCCAGCAGCCTCCAGGACTTTAGCAATGAGCAGTTCTTC. The whole variable domain, filled in from reference TRBV7-9 and TRBJ2-1, reads DTGVSQNPRHKITKRGQNVTFRCDPISEHNRLYWYRQTLGQGPEFLTYFQNEAQLEKSRLLSDRFSAERPKGSFSTLEIQRTEQGDSAMYLCASSLQDFSNEQFFGPGTRLTVL.

This chain uses TRBV9 with TRBJ1-2; perhaps TRBD1 as D (6 bases). CDR1 and CDR2 from the germline V gene are SGDLS and YYNGEE. CDR3 length: 14 amino acids. With 3 bases removed from V and 5 bases from J, the gap between germline ends came to 14 bases. The CDR3 is CASSAGTLVYGYTF. The CDR3 bases are TGTGCCAGCAGCGCCGGGACACTGGTATATGGCTACACCTTC.

This rearrangement joins TRBV6-5 to TRBJ1-1, with TRBD1 matching 7 bases. CDR3 size: 15 residues. Losses at the gene ends were 7 bases for V and 0 bases for J; bases not matched to a gene: 8. Germline CDR1 is MNHEY and CDR2 is SVGAGI. The DNA for the CDR3 is TGTGCCAGCACAGTCAGGGGGGTTATGAACACTGAAGCTTTCTTT. Amino acids: CASTVRGVMNTEAFF.

The rearrangement uses TRBV5-4 and TRBJ2-2; 15 bases agree with TRBD2. CDR3 length: 17 amino acids. J gave up 5 bases and V 3 bases, and 5 bases lay outside the gene matches. Germline V gives CDR1 SGHNT, CDR2 YYREEE (reference sequence). CDR3 in DNA: TGTGCCAGCAGCTGGGGACTAGCGGGAGGTTTGACCGGGGAGCTGTTTTTT. The encoded protein is CASSWGLAGGLTGELFF. Complete variable domain (other parts from reference TRBV5-4 and TRBJ2-2): ETGVTQSPTHLIKTRGQQVTLRCSSQSGHNTVSWYQQALGQGPQFIFQYYREEENGRGNFPPRFSGLQFPNYSSELNVNALELDDSALYLCASSWGLAGGLTGELFFGEGSRLTVL.

The chain uses TRBV5-6 and TRBJ2-4, with D maybe TRBD1 (6 bases). V shed 3 bases and J shed 2 bases, with 12 bases lying between them. CDR1 and CDR2 from the germline V gene are SGHDT and YYEEEE. The CDR3 contains 15 residues. As DNA, the CDR3 is TGTGCCAGCAGCTACAGGGTTATTACCAAAAACATTCAGTACTTC. Protein product: CASSYRVITKNIQYF.

The rearrangement links TRBV28 to TRBJ2-7, with 7 bases lining up with TRBD2. This CDR3 has 13 residues. V lost 5 bases and J lost 3; bases outside the gene matches: 4. The germline gives CDR1 MDHEN, CDR2 SYDVKM. The CDR3 DNA follows: TGTGCCAGCAGTCCCGGACTAGTCTACGAGCAGTACTTC. Its translation: CASSPGLVYEQYF.

The chain combines TRBV9 with TRBJ2-1; 9 nucleotides agree with TRBD2. J lost 1 base, V lost 4 bases, and 6 bases had no gene match. This CDR3 has 16 residues. Germline loops: CDR1 SGDLS, CDR2 YYNGEE. The CDR3 nucleotides read TGTGCCAGCAGCCCCCGGACTAGCGTGTCCTACAATGAGCAGTTCTTC. Translated: CASSPRTSVSYNEQFF.

This chain links TRBV10-3 with TRBJ1-5; D is possibly TRBD1 (5 bases). The CDR3 totals 15 residues. Looked up from germline, CDR1 is ENHRY and CDR2 is SYGVKD. Trimming stripped 6 bases from V and 0 bases from J, with 12 bases between. The CDR3 protein is CAISTGDSSNQPQHF. The DNA for the CDR3 is TGTGCCATCAGCACGGGAGACAGTAGCAATCAGCCCCAGCATTTT.

This chain uses TRBV6-5 with TRBJ2-1, with D possibly TRBD1 on 7 matching bases. V was shortened by 6 bases and J by 5 bases, with 11 bases between the two germline ends. The germline CDR1 and CDR2 sequences are MNHEY and SVGAGI. This CDR3 has 13 residues. The CDR3 spells CASSFRGDNEQFF. CDR3 nucleotides: TGTGCCAGCAGCTTCAGGGGGGACAATGAGCAGTTCTTC.

The V and J genes are TRBV3-1 (or the pseudogene TRBV3-2) and TRBJ2-7; 7 bases are a match to TRBD1. Germline assignment: CDR1 LGHDT and CDR2 YNNKEL (reference sequence). The ends lost 5 bases at V and 3 bases at J; junction bases unmatched: 7. The CDR3 runs to 14 residues. The CDR3 DNA is TGTGCCAGCAGCACCCGGGACAGAAACTACGAGCAGTACTTC. Its translation: CASSTRDRNYEQYF.

The chain couples TRBV2 to TRBJ2-3, with TRBD2 matching over 8 bases. The germline gives CDR1 SNHLY, CDR2 FYNNEI. This CDR3 has 16 residues. V gave up 2 bases and J gave up 4 bases; unmatched junction bases: 8. The CDR3 spells CASSETSGSWSDTQYF. CDR3 nucleotides: TGTGCCAGCAGTGAAACCAGCGGGAGTTGGTCAGATACGCAGTATTTT. Full variable domain (rest looked up from reference TRBV2 and TRBJ2-3): EPEVTQTPSHQVTQMGQEVILRCVPISNHLYFYWYRQILGQKVEFLVSFYNNEISEKSEIFDDQFSVERPDGSNFTLKIRSTKLEDSAMYFCASSETSGSWSDTQYFGPGTRLTVL.

V usage is TRBV18 and J usage is TRBJ2-3; TRBD2 matches 9 bases. The germline V gene encodes CDR1 KGHSH and CDR2 LQKENI. CDR3 length equals 16 residues. J lost 3 bases, V lost 0 bases, and 4 bases had no gene match. DNA for the CDR3: TGTGCCAGCTCACCACCGAGCGGGGGGATAACAGATACGCAGTATTTT. It encodes CASSPPSGGITDTQYF.

The chain joins TRBV7-5 to TRBJ2-7; the tabulated D call, TRBD2, remains unverified against the DNA. TRBV7-5 is annotated as a pseudogene. The CDR3 sequence is 12 residues long. The CDR3 DNA reads as TGTCACCACCGCGGGGGTTACTACGAGCAGTACTTC. Translating it yields CHHRGGYYEQYF.

The V gene is TRBV11-2, the J gene TRBJ2-7; TRBD1 aligns across 7 bases. The V segment lost 7 bases and the J segment 7 bases; nucleotides outside the gene matches: 16. CDR3 length: 15 amino acids. The germline gives CDR1 SGHAT, CDR2 FQNNGV. CDR3 DNA: TGTGCCAGCACCCTTAACGCCGGGACAGCTTGGGAGCAGTACTTC. The encoded protein is CASTLNAGTAWEQYF.

The rearrangement links TRBV19 to TRBJ2-1; D unresolved. With 6 bases removed from V and 5 bases from J, the gap between germline ends came to 8 bases. This CDR3 has 12 amino acids. Germline V lookup: CDR1 LNHDA, CDR2 SQIVND (reference sequence). The CDR3: CASSPLDNEQFF. CDR3 DNA sequence: TGTGCCAGTAGCCCCCTAGACAATGAGCAGTTCTTC.

V is TRBV27 and J is TRBJ2-5; the match to TRBD2 covers 11 bases. V shed 5 bases, J shed 1 base, and the junction held 0 bases outside the gene matches. Germline CDR1 MNHEY, CDR2 SMNVEV (reference sequence). The CDR3 contains 14 residues. CDR3 in DNA: TGTGCCAGCAGTGGACTAGCGGGCCAAGAGACCCAGTACTTC. It specifies CASSGLAGQETQYF.